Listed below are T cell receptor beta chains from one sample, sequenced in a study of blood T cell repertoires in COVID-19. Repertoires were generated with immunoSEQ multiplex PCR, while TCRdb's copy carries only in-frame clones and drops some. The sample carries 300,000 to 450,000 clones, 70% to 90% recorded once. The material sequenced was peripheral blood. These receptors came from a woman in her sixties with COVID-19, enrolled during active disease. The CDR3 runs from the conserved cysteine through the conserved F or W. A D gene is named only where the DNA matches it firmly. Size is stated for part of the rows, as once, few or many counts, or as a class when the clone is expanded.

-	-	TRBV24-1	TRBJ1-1	CATSRGNTEAFF	TGTGCCACCTCCAGGGGGAACACTGAAGCTTTCTTT
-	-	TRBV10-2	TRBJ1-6	CASVDTYNSPLHF	TGCGCCAGCGTGGACACGTATAATTCACCCCTCCACTTT
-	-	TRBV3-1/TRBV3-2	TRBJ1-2	CASSQGTVYYGYTF	TGTGCCAGCAGCCAAGGGACAGTGTACTATGGCTACACCTTC
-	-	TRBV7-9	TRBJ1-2	CASSLGQIYGYTF	TGTGCCAGCTCGCTAGGACAGATCTATGGCTACACCTTC
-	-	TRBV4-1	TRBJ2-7	CASSRVAGLEGYEQYF	TGCGCCAGCAGCCGGGTGGCCGGGCTAGAGGGCTACGAGCAGTACTTC
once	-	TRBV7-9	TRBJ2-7	CASSTSDSSYEQYF	TGTGCCAGCAGCACCTCCGACAGCTCCTACGAGCAGTACTTC
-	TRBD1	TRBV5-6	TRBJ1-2	CASSPGTAGYTF	TGTGCCAGCAGCCCTGGGACAGCTGGCTACACCTTC
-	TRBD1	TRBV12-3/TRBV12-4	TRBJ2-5	CASSLGQGETQYF	TGTGCCAGCAGTTTGGGACAGGGGGAGACCCAGTACTTC
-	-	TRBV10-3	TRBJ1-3	CAISEYGRNTIYF	TGTGCCATCAGTGAGTATGGCCGAAACACCATATATTTT
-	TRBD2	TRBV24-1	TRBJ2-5	CATSDHSSGGETQYF	TGTGCCACCAGTGACCATTCTAGCGGGGGCGAGACCCAGTACTTC
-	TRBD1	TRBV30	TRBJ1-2	CAWRRQGSYGYTF	TGTGCCTGGAGGAGACAGGGTAGCTATGGCTACACCTTC
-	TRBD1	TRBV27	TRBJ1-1	CASSQSQGARNTEAFF	TGTGCCAGCAGTCAGTCCCAGGGGGCAAGAAACACTGAAGCTTTCTTT
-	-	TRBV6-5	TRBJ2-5	CASSRTTSAETQYF	TGTGCCAGCAGCCGTACCACGAGTGCAGAGACCCAGTACTTC
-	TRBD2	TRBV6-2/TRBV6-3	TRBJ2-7	CASSYGGTSGYEQYF	TGTGCCAGCAGTTACGGCGGGACTAGCGGCTACGAGCAGTACTTC
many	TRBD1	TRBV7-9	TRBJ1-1	CASSLDGTVWTEAFF	TGTGCCAGCAGCTTAGACGGGACAGTGTGGACTGAAGCTTTCTTT
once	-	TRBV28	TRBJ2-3	CASTSTDTQYF	TGTGCCAGCACTAGCACAGATACGCAGTATTTT
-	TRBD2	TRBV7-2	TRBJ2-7	CASGTSGGANEQYF	TGTGCCAGCGGGACTAGCGGGGGGGCTAACGAGCAGTACTTC
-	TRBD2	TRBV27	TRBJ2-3	CASSSGTSGLTSTDTQYF	TGTGCCAGCAGTTCCGGGACTAGCGGTTTAACTAGCACAGATACGCAGTATTTT
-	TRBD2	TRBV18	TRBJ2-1	CASSPLAGDHNEQFF	TGTGCCAGCTCACCACTAGCGGGGGACCACAATGAGCAGTTCTTC
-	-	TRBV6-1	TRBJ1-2	CASSEHSNYGYTF	TGTGCCAGCAGTGAACACAGTAACTATGGCTACACCTTC
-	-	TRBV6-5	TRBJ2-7	CASRPPTISEQYF	TGTGCCAGCAGACCCCCGACTATTTCCGAGCAGTACTTC
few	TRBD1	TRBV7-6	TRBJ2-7	CASSLAPGQGLYEQYF	TGTGCCAGCAGCTTAGCACCGGGACAGGGGCTTTACGAGCAGTACTTC
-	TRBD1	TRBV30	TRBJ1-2	CAWSGRDSLGYTF	TGTGCCTGGAGTGGCCGGGACAGTCTCGGCTACACCTTC
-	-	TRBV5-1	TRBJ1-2	CASSHGVLEDYGYTF	TGCGCCAGCAGCCACGGGGTTCTGGAAGACTATGGCTACACCTTC
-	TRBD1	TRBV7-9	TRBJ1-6	CASSLGTGRTGTLHF	TGTGCCAGCAGCTTAGGGACAGGGAGGACAGGTACCCTCCACTTT
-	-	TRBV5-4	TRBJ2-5	CASSSKQGGTETQYF	TGTGCCAGCAGCTCTAAACAGGGGGGGACAGAGACCCAGTACTTC
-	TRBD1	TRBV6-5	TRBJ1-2	CASRKGAYGGYTF	TGTGCCAGCAGAAAGGGGGCGTACGGTGGCTACACCTTC
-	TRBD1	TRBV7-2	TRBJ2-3	CASSSGQGTQYF	TGTGCCAGCAGCTCTGGACAGGGGACGCAGTATTTT
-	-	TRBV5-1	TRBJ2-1	CASSYDTNSYNEQFF	TGCGCCAGCAGCTACGACACCAACTCCTACAATGAGCAGTTCTTC
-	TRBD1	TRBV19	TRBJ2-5	CASRPNRGEETQYF	TGTGCCAGTAGGCCCAACAGGGGGGAAGAGACCCAGTACTTC
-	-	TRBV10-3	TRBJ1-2	CAIGSGFYGYTF	TGTGCCATCGGGAGCGGGTTCTATGGCTACACCTTC
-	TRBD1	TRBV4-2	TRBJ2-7	CASSRNGQGDTYEQYF	TGTGCCAGCAGCCGGAACGGACAGGGTGATACCTACGAGCAGTACTTC
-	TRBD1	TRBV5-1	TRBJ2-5	CASSSGQTQETQYF	TGCGCCAGCAGCTCGGGACAGACCCAAGAGACCCAGTACTTC
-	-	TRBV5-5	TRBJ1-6	CASMESTSRGSPLHF	TGTGCCAGCATGGAAAGTACCAGCCGGGGGTCACCCCTCCACTTT
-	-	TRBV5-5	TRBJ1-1	CASSFRNMNTEAFF	TGTGCCAGCAGCTTCAGGAACATGAACACTGAAGCTTTCTTT
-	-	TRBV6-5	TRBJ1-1	CASTGPNTEAFF	TGTGCCAGTACAGGGCCGAACACTGAAGCTTTCTTT
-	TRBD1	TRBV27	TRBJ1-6	CASSLWDRVNSPLHF	TGTGCCAGCAGTTTATGGGACAGAGTTAATTCACCCCTCCACTTT
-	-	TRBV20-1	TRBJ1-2	CSASTAPGYTF	TGCAGTGCTTCGACAGCTCCGGGCTACACCTTC
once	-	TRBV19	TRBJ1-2	CASNVLGAEANYGYTF	TGTGCCAGTAACGTATTGGGGGCAGAAGCTAACTATGGCTACACCTTC
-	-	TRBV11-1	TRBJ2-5	CASSLAEGRETQYF	TGTGCCAGCAGCTTAGCAGAAGGGAGAGAGACCCAGTACTTC
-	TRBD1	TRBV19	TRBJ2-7	CASSMPDRGYPYEQYF	TGTGCCAGTAGTATGCCGGACAGGGGGTACCCCTACGAGCAGTACTTC
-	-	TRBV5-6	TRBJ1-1	CASSPGLGDTEAFF	TGTGCCAGCAGCCCTGGACTCGGGGACACTGAAGCTTTCTTT
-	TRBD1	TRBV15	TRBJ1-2	CATSRGDRVSYGYTF	TGTGCCACCAGCAGAGGTGACAGGGTCAGCTATGGCTACACCTTC
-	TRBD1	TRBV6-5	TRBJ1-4	CASRGQTTNEKLFF	TGTGCCAGCAGGGGACAGACAACTAATGAAAAACTGTTTTTT
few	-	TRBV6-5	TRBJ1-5	CASSLVTGNQPQHF	TGTGCCAGCAGCCTTGTAACGGGCAATCAGCCCCAGCATTTT